This TCR beta chain appears in the sequencing data of a study of blood T cell repertoires in COVID-19. Study context: Acute-phase and convalescent COVID-19 samples originated in the United States, Italy and Spain. In each case, the material was cDNA or gDNA derived from T cells, B-cell-depleted T cells, or PBMCs.

Trimming removed 4 bases from V and 2 bases from J; junction bases left unmatched: 4. CDR1 is SNHLY and CDR2 is FYNNEI in the germline V gene. The CDR3 consists of 15 residues. How the authors handled the data: The assay estimated nucleated cells by amplifying reference gene primers. Produced via immunoSEQ multiplex PCR; TCRdb's table is partial and in-frame only. Clone size and V and J calls were adopted from that table, with D and trimming inferred from the DNA. The repertoire includes about 200,000 clones, roughly 85% of them detected once, and 20% to 25% sits in the top ten. V usage is TRBV2 and J usage is TRBJ2-3; 9 nucleotides agree with TRBD2. This clonotype originated in a man aged 55 to 70 with active or convalescent COVID-19. The specimen was peripheral blood. CDR3 in DNA: TGTGCCAGCAGTGTGAAGCGGGGGGCCACAGATACGCAGTATTTT. It encodes CASSVKRGATDTQYF.